Described below is a single T cell receptor beta chain sequence and its context. The data derive from a study of shared clonotypes between healthy human individuals. From germline, CDR1 is MDHEN and CDR2 SYDVKM. This CDR3 region has 14 residues. V lost 6 bases and J lost 7; bases outside the gene matches: 6. TCRdb's copy holds only in-frame clones and misses some; the assay was immunoSEQ multiplex PCR. The table has millions of clones, 90% to 95% seen once; the top ten hold roughly 0.13%. The TCR originated in a man aged 18 to 30 in good health. The chain uses TRBV28 and TRBJ1-6; the match to TRBD1 covers 7 bases. Material: naive CD4+ T cells sorted from blood. Subset meaning: CD45RA+ positively selected. CDR3 amino acids: CASREGTVNSPLHF. The CDR3 nucleotides read TGTGCCAGCAGGGAGGGGACAGTAAATTCACCCCTCCACTTT.